These T cell receptor beta chains were read from a single sample in a study of blood T cell repertoires in COVID-19. Assay used: immunoSEQ multiplex PCR; TCRdb lists only in-frame clones, some missing. Here the sample spans around 140,000 clones, approximately 88% being singletons. Sequenced material: peripheral blood. These receptor sequences come from a woman aged 45-60 years with acute or convalescent COVID-19. The conserved cysteine and the conserved F or W are not part of the CDR3 here.

TRBV7-3 | ASSLRVRDTEAF
TRBV29-1 | SVVLAGLDEQF
TRBV9 | ASSVGGEETQY
TRBV4-1 | ASSQERGRADTEAF
TRBV19 | ASNLGRDSSYNEQF
TRBV5-6 | ASSLRVSNQPQH
TRBV9 | ASSVGNINYGYT
TRBV20-1 | SASKGTNYGYT
TRBV30 | AWSTTDRGGLGGYT
TRBV28 | ASIPGQNTEAF
TRBV29-1 | SVDGPEAF